The rows below give T cell receptor beta chains drawn from one sample of a study of blood T cell repertoires in COVID-19. Generated by immunoSEQ multiplex PCR, the TCRdb table keeps only in-frame clones and is missing some. The sample lists 100,000 to 150,000 clones, over 75% seen once, with about 6.2% in the top ten. What was sequenced was peripheral blood. The receptors were gathered from a man older than 75 with active or convalescent COVID-19. Both conserved end residues are part of each CDR3. The D gene is left open where the match is weak. Clone size is not always given. Where it is, it says once, few, many or a class for expanded clones.

CDR3 protein: CATSDSGGAKAEAFF
CDR3 DNA: TGTGCCACCAGTGACTCAGGGGGCGCGAAGGCTGAAGCTTTCTTT
J gene: TRBJ1-1
V gene: TRBV24-1
clone size: -
D gene: TRBD1

CDR3 protein: CASSLSHRTFTYNEQFF
CDR3 DNA: TGTGCCAGCAGCCTCTCACACCGGACATTTACCTACAATGAGCAGTTCTTC
J gene: TRBJ2-1
V gene: TRBV5-5
clone size: -
D gene: -

CDR3 protein: CASSPELAAAETQYF
CDR3 DNA: TGTGCCAGCTCACCAGAACTAGCGGCCGCGGAGACCCAGTACTTC
J gene: TRBJ2-5
V gene: TRBV18
clone size: -
D gene: TRBD2

CDR3 protein: CASSPDLAGGYGYTF
CDR3 DNA: TGTGCCAGCAGTCCTGACTTGGCAGGGGGCTATGGCTACACCTTC
J gene: TRBJ1-2
V gene: TRBV28
clone size: -
D gene: TRBD1

CDR3 protein: CASSRTGTVSEAFF
CDR3 DNA: TGTGCCAGCAGTCGAACCGGGACAGTATCGGAAGCTTTCTTT
J gene: TRBJ1-1
V gene: TRBV2
clone size: -
D gene: TRBD1

CDR3 protein: CATKGGYGTGGTGELFF
CDR3 DNA: TGTGCCACCAAAGGAGGGTATGGGACAGGGGGCACCGGGGAGCTGTTTTTT
J gene: TRBJ2-2
V gene: TRBV24-1
clone size: -
D gene: TRBD1

CDR3 protein: CASSISGSRNTQYF
CDR3 DNA: TGTGCCAGTAGTATTTCCGGGAGTAGGAATACGCAGTATTTT
J gene: TRBJ2-3
V gene: TRBV19
clone size: -
D gene: -

CDR3 protein: CASSPGGGREQYF
CDR3 DNA: TGTGCCAGCAGCCCCGGTGGAGGGCGCGAGCAGTACTTC
J gene: TRBJ2-7
V gene: TRBV11-3
clone size: -
D gene: -

CDR3 protein: CASSLAGAGEQYF
CDR3 DNA: TGTGCCAGCAGCCTCGCGGGGGCCGGCGAGCAGTACTTC
J gene: TRBJ2-7
V gene: TRBV7-3
clone size: once
D gene: -

CDR3 protein: CASSLRRQRSTGELFF
CDR3 DNA: TGTGCCAGTAGTCTCCGGAGACAGAGGAGCACCGGGGAGCTGTTTTTT
J gene: TRBJ2-2
V gene: TRBV19
clone size: -
D gene: -

CDR3 protein: CASSGTGVNTEAFF
CDR3 DNA: TGTGCCAGCAGCGGGACAGGAGTGAACACTGAAGCTTTCTTT
J gene: TRBJ1-1
V gene: TRBV7-9
clone size: -
D gene: TRBD1

CDR3 protein: CASSTRDFKAGNTIYF
CDR3 DNA: TGTGCCAGCAGCACAAGGGACTTCAAGGCAGGAAACACCATATATTTT
J gene: TRBJ1-3
V gene: TRBV7-9
clone size: -
D gene: -

CDR3 protein: CASGSSGRVTGELFF
CDR3 DNA: TGTGCCAGTGGTTCTAGCGGGAGGGTAACCGGGGAGCTGTTTTTT
J gene: TRBJ2-2
V gene: TRBV2
clone size: -
D gene: TRBD2

CDR3 protein: CASSFRGHGEQYF
CDR3 DNA: TGCGCCAGCAGCTTCAGGGGGCATGGCGAGCAGTACTTC
J gene: TRBJ2-7
V gene: TRBV5-1
clone size: few
D gene: TRBD1

CDR3 protein: CATGEGGREPQHF
CDR3 DNA: TGTGCCACCGGCGAAGGGGGCCGGGAGCCCCAGCATTTT
J gene: TRBJ1-5
V gene: TRBV6-5
clone size: once
D gene: TRBD1

CDR3 protein: CASSQGVGLAIEQFF
CDR3 DNA: TGTGCCAGCAGCCAAGGCGTGGGACTAGCTATTGAGCAGTTCTTC
J gene: TRBJ2-1
V gene: TRBV14
clone size: -
D gene: TRBD2

CDR3 protein: CASSWTSGNTDTQYF
CDR3 DNA: TGTGCCAGCAGCTGGACTAGCGGGAACACAGATACGCAGTATTTT
J gene: TRBJ2-3
V gene: TRBV7-3
clone size: -
D gene: TRBD2

CDR3 protein: CASSLQGATENSNQPQHF
CDR3 DNA: TGTGCCAGCTCCCTCCAGGGGGCGACAGAAAATAGCAATCAGCCCCAGCATTTT
J gene: TRBJ1-5
V gene: TRBV21-1
clone size: -
D gene: -

CDR3 protein: CSVEEGRGIPSYGYTF
CDR3 DNA: TGCAGCGTCGAAGAGGGCAGGGGAATCCCGTCCTATGGCTACACCTTC
J gene: TRBJ1-2
V gene: TRBV29-1
clone size: -
D gene: -

CDR3 protein: CASSVAGNTIYF
CDR3 DNA: TGTGCCAGCAGTGTAGCCGGAAACACCATATATTTT
J gene: TRBJ1-3
V gene: TRBV25-1
clone size: few
D gene: -

CDR3 protein: CASSSYRDRQDFTGELFF
CDR3 DNA: TGTGCCAGCAGCTCCTACCGGGACAGACAGGACTTCACCGGGGAGCTGTTTTTT
J gene: TRBJ2-2
V gene: TRBV7-7
clone size: -
D gene: TRBD1

CDR3 protein: CASSYGEGGYEQYF
CDR3 DNA: TGTGCCAGCAGTTACGGGGAGGGAGGATACGAGCAGTACTTC
J gene: TRBJ2-7
V gene: TRBV6-5
clone size: -
D gene: TRBD2

CDR3 protein: CASSLPGGTEAFF
CDR3 DNA: TGTGCCAGCAGCCTCCCGGGGGGAACTGAAGCTTTCTTT
J gene: TRBJ1-1
V gene: TRBV6-5
clone size: -
D gene: -

CDR3 protein: CASSLVRAGDTQYF
CDR3 DNA: TGTGCCAGCAGTTTAGTCCGGGCGGGAGATACGCAGTATTTT
J gene: TRBJ2-3
V gene: TRBV2
clone size: -
D gene: -

CDR3 protein: CASSPGPGGNQPQHF
CDR3 DNA: TGTGCCAGCTCACCTGGGCCGGGAGGCAATCAGCCCCAGCATTTT
J gene: TRBJ1-5
V gene: TRBV18
clone size: -
D gene: -

CDR3 protein: CASSSGLPPNSPLHF
CDR3 DNA: TGTGCCAGCAGCTCAGGCTTACCCCCTAATTCACCCCTCCACTTT
J gene: TRBJ1-6
V gene: TRBV11-2
clone size: -
D gene: -

CDR3 protein: CASSVGTAISGNTIYF
CDR3 DNA: TGCGCCAGCAGCGTCGGGACAGCCATCTCTGGAAACACCATATATTTT
J gene: TRBJ1-3
V gene: TRBV5-1
clone size: -
D gene: TRBD1

CDR3 protein: CASSGLAGETQYF
CDR3 DNA: TGTGCCAGCAGCGGACTAGCGGGGGAGACCCAGTACTTC
J gene: TRBJ2-5
V gene: TRBV5-6
clone size: -
D gene: TRBD2

CDR3 protein: CSVLGSGIGEQYF
CDR3 DNA: TGCAGCGTTTTGGGTAGCGGGATAGGAGAGCAGTACTTC
J gene: TRBJ2-7
V gene: TRBV29-1
clone size: -
D gene: TRBD2